This is a list of T cell receptor beta chains from one sample in a study of CD8 T cells in ankylosing spondylitis. TCRdb re-called the 5' RACE reads with MiXCR, one entry per CDR3 protein. The repertoire has approximately 440,000 distinct CDR3 sequences, about 15% of them found once; the top ten carry around 0.92%. The sequencing input was blood, either unsorted or a sorted T cell fraction (not recorded which). These receptors came from a male donor with ankylosing spondylitis. Both conserved end residues are part of each CDR3. A D gene is named only where the DNA matches it firmly. Rows may omit the clone size; those that give it use once, few, many or a size class.

size: NA
J: TRBJ1-1
V: TRBV12-3/TRBV12-4
D: TRBD1
CDR3: CASSFRSGTANTEAFF
DNA: TGTGCCAGCAGCTTCCGATCCGGGACAGCGAACACTGAAGCTTTCTTT

size: many
J: TRBJ2-2
V: TRBV7-3
D: NA
CDR3: CASSQNLGGTGELFF
DNA: TGTGCCAGCAGCCAGAATCTTGGGGGGACCGGGGAGCTGTTTTTT

size: many
J: TRBJ2-2
V: TRBV6-2/TRBV6-3
D: NA
CDR3: CASSWLARNTGELFF
DNA: TGTGCCAGCAGTTGGCTAGCGCGGAACACCGGGGAGCTGTTTTTT

size: NA
J: TRBJ1-5
V: TRBV12-3/TRBV12-4
D: NA
CDR3: CASSPFGSNQPQHF
DNA: TGTGCCAGCAGCCCGTTTGGGAGCAATCAGCCCCAGCATTTT

size: few
J: TRBJ2-2
V: TRBV9
D: NA
CDR3: CASSAANTGELFF
DNA: TGTGCCAGCAGCGCGGCTAACACCGGGGAGCTGTTTTTT

size: NA
J: TRBJ2-2
V: TRBV5-1
D: NA
CDR3: CASSLGIAVTGELFF
DNA: TGCGCCAGCAGCTTGGGGATAGCGGTCACCGGGGAGCTGTTTTTT

size: few
J: TRBJ1-5
V: TRBV4-2
D: NA
CDR3: CASSQDQGRSNQPQHF
DNA: TGTGCCAGCAGCCAAGATCAAGGCAGGAGCAATCAGCCCCAGCATTTT

size: NA
J: TRBJ2-1
V: TRBV5-1
D: NA
CDR3: CASSLASGRSYNEQFF
DNA: TGCGCCAGCAGCTTGGCCTCAGGCCGCTCCTACAATGAGCAGTTCTTC

size: few
J: TRBJ2-3
V: TRBV7-9
D: NA
CDR3: CASSPRGQYF
DNA: TGTGCCAGCAGCCCCCGGGGGCAGTATTTT

size: few
J: TRBJ1-1
V: TRBV29-1
D: NA
CDR3: CSVAPRGGTEAFF
DNA: TGCAGCGTTGCCCCTCGGGGTGGAACTGAAGCTTTCTTT

size: NA
J: TRBJ2-7
V: TRBV5-6
D: TRBD1
CDR3: CASSYTDRLPYEQYF
DNA: TGTGCCAGCAGCTATACGGACAGGTTACCCTACGAGCAGTACTTC

size: many
J: TRBJ2-3
V: TRBV5-1
D: TRBD2
CDR3: CASSFGGASTDTQYF
DNA: TGCGCCAGCAGCTTCGGGGGGGCTTCCACAGATACGCAGTATTTT

size: NA
J: TRBJ2-5
V: TRBV12-3/TRBV12-4
D: TRBD2
CDR3: CASRRPGGGETQYF
DNA: TGTGCCAGCAGAAGACCGGGGGGGGGAGAGACCCAGTACTTC